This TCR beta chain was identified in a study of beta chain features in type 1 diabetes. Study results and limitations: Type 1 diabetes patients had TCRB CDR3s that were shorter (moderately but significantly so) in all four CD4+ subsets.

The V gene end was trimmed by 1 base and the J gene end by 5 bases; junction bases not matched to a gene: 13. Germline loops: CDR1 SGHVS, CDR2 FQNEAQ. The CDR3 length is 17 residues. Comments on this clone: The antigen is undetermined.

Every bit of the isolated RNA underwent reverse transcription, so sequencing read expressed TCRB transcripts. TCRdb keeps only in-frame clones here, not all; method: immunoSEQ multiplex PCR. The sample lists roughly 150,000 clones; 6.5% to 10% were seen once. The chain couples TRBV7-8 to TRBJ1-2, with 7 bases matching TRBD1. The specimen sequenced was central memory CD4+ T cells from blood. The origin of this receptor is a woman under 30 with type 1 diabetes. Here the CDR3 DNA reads TGTGCCAGCAGCTTAGACACTGGACAGGCCTCTTTTTATGGCTACACCTTC. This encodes CASSLDTGQASFYGYTF.